This T cell receptor (beta chain) was obtained from a study of blood T cells in healthy people across ages. A sample-barcoded 5' primer and a J-beta primer mix were used in a second PCR of roughly 6 to 11 cycles. TCRdb used MiXCR to reprocess the 5' RACE reads, holding one entry per CDR3 protein. Of approximately 810,000 distinct CDR3 sequences listed, roughly 26% were seen once; the top ten hold approximately 15%. Per the germline V gene, CDR1 is SQVTM and CDR2 is ANQGSEA. The CDR3 consists of 13 residues. V lost 3 bases and J lost 6, with 14 bases in between. J is TRBJ1-2 and V is TRBV29-1, with a possible D match to TRBD1 (6 bases). Sequenced input: blood. This TCR was sampled from a woman aged 80 or over in good health. The CDR3, as DNA: TGCAGCGTTGAGCACTCGGGGGCGCATGGCTACACCTTC. Translating gives CSVEHSGAHGYTF.